One sample yielded the 27 T cell receptor beta chains listed below, sequenced in a study of graft-versus-host responses after intestinal transplantation. Clones were read by immunoSEQ multiplex PCR, and TCRdb kept only the in-frame ones, dropping some. The sample yields fewer than 85,000 clones, 94% seen once. Antigen specificity for these receptors is unknown. Here the sequenced sample was unstimulated CD8+ T cells sorted from spleen or lymph node cells, taken before intestinal transplant. These receptor sequences come from a human donor who received an intestinal transplant.

This sequence joins TRBV27 and TRBJ2-2; D call uncertain. The CDR3 has 15 amino acids. The ends were cut back, 2 bases at V and 5 bases at J, with 12 bases in the middle. Germline-derived CDR1 and CDR2 are MNHEY and SMNVEV (reference sequence). CDR3 protein: CASSLLVEKTGELFF. The CDR3 bases are TGTGCCAGCAGTTTACTAGTAGAAAAAACCGGGGAGCTGTTTTTT.

V gene TRBV28 combines with J gene TRBJ2-7; tentative D call: TRBD1 (6 bases). V gave up 7 bases and J gave up 2 bases, with 15 bases separating them. The CDR3 is 14 amino acids. Germline assignment: CDR1 MDHEN and CDR2 SYDVKM. The CDR3 sequence is CASIAPDRTYEQYF. As DNA, the CDR3 is TGTGCCAGCATTGCCCCAGACAGGACCTACGAGCAGTACTTC.

This chain uses TRBV5-6 with TRBJ2-1, with D possibly being TRBD1 (5 bases). Germline V CDR1 and CDR2: SGHDT, YYEEEE. The CDR3 contains 17 residues. With 0 bases removed from V and 5 bases from J, the gap between germline ends came to 18 bases. In DNA, the CDR3 is TGTGCCAGCAGCTTGGGACAGAGATTAAGACAAGACAATGAGCAGTTCTTC. Translating it yields CASSLGQRLRQDNEQFF.

This clone was counted once. The chain uses TRBV6-5 and TRBJ1-4; D might be TRBD1 (5 bases). The CDR3 has 14 amino acids. Per the germline V gene, CDR1 is MNHEY and CDR2 is SVGAGI. V was clipped by 5 bases and J by 0 bases, with 7 bases between them. The chain's CDR3 is CASSLTATNEKLFF. CDR3 coding DNA: TGTGCCAGCAGTCTGACAGCAACTAATGAAAAACTGTTTTTT.

V and J are TRBV6-5 and TRBJ2-1; a weak D match, TRBD1 (6 bases). V was clipped by 5 bases and J by 7 bases, with 18 bases between them. Germline V gene data show CDR1 as MNHEY and CDR2 as SVGAGI. The CDR3 is 15 residues long. The CDR3 loop reads CASSLVAGQGNEQFF. The CDR3 DNA sequence: TGTGCCAGCAGTCTGGTGGCAGGGCAGGGGAATGAGCAGTTCTTC.

The chain recombines TRBV7-9 with TRBJ2-7, with D tentatively TRBD1 (5 bases). V was pared by 7 bases and J by 6 bases, with 10 bases between. The CDR3 runs to 11 residues. Germline CDR1 SEHNR, CDR2 FQNEAQ (reference sequence). The CDR3 DNA follows: TGTGCCAGCACTCTAAGGGGCGAGCAGTACTTC. Translated: CASTLRGEQYF.

The chain combines TRBV5-1 with TRBJ2-1; TRBD2 might be the D (6 bases). V lost 3 bases to trimming and J lost 0 bases, with 16 bases between them. There are 17 residues in the CDR3. CDR1 is SGHRS, CDR2 YFSETQ, per germline. The CDR3 sequence: CASSSPGAASSYNEQFF. The CDR3 DNA reads TGCGCCAGCAGCTCCCCGGGAGCGGCTAGCTCCTACAATGAGCAGTTCTTC.

The chain joins TRBV4-1 to TRBJ2-2; D is ambiguous. Germline CDR1 MGHRA, CDR2 YSYEKL. The CDR3 has 16 residues. Trimming removed 4 bases from V and 2 bases from J, with 14 bases in between. The CDR3 spells CASSPSRPRNTGELFF. The CDR3 coding sequence is TGCGCCAGCAGCCCGAGCCGGCCAAGAAACACCGGGGAGCTGTTTTTT.

In this sample, this clone turned up once. This chain connects TRBV27 to TRBJ2-2, with 14 bases lining up with TRBD2. This CDR3 is 18 amino acids long. Unmatched junction bases numbered 8, after V lost 4 bases and J lost 4 bases. Germline lookup yields CDR1 MNHEY and CDR2 SMNVEV (reference sequence). The CDR3 DNA reads TGTGCCAGCAGTTCACGGACTAGCGGGAGGTTGGGCACCGGGGAGCTGTTTTTT. Amino acids: CASSSRTSGRLGTGELFF.

DNA of the CDR3: TGTGCCAGTAGTATAGTACTAGGAACTGAAGCTTTCTTT. This sequence encodes CASSIVLGTEAFF. The chain carries TRBV19 and TRBJ1-1; D is uncertain. Germline V gene data show CDR1 as LNHDA and CDR2 as SQIVND (reference sequence). The CDR3 is 13 amino acids. V gave up 1 base and J gave up 5 bases, with 8 bases separating them. The entire variable domain, with the rest obtained from reference TRBV19 and TRBJ1-1, is as follows: DGGITQSPKYLFRKEGQNVTLSCEQNLNHDAMYWYRQDPGQGLRLIYYSQIVNDFQKGDIAEGYSVSREKKESFPLTVTSAQKNPTAFYLCASSIVLGTEAFFGQGTRLTVV.

This clone was counted a single time. The V gene is TRBV25-1, the J gene TRBJ2-7, with D perhaps given as TRBD1 or TRBD2 (5 bases each). The CDR3 sequence is 13 residues long. Germline CDR1 reads MGHDK; CDR2 reads SYGVNS. Trimming left V 4 bases short and J 4 bases short, with 11 bases between. CDR3 in DNA: TGTGCCAGCAGTGGTAACGAGGGGTACGAGCAGTACTTC. Protein sequence: CASSGNEGYEQYF.

The J gene is TRBJ2-3, the V gene TRBV7-9; the D gene is possibly TRBD1 (5 bases). V dropped 6 bases and J dropped 0 bases, with 13 bases sitting between them. The length of the CDR3 is 15 residues. Germline loops: CDR1 SEHNR, CDR2 FQNEAQ (reference sequence). CDR3: CASSQTGSSTDTQYF. The DNA of the CDR3 is TGTGCCAGCAGTCAAACAGGATCAAGCACAGATACGCAGTATTTT.

In nucleotides, the CDR3 is TGTGCCAGCAGCGTAGGGGCCGGGACGAGAAGGGGATTCACAGATACGCAGTATTTT. Translating it yields CASSVGAGTRRGFTDTQYF. The rearrangement joins TRBV9 to TRBJ2-3; possibly TRBD1 or TRBD2 for D (5 bases each). Germline V gene lookup returns CDR1 SGDLS and CDR2 YYNGEE. The CDR3 totals 19 residues. The germline V and J ends were trimmed by 0 bases and 2 bases, with 22 bases remaining between them.

The V and J genes are TRBV7-9 and TRBJ2-1; 7 bases match TRBD1. Trimming removed 5 bases from V and 2 bases from J; junction bases left unmatched: 6. The CDR3 is made up of 15 amino acids. From germline, CDR1 is SEHNR and CDR2 FQNEAQ (reference sequence). The CDR3 DNA reads as TGTGCCAGCAGCCAAAGAACAGGGGCCTACAATGAGCAGTTCTTC. Translated: CASSQRTGAYNEQFF. The whole variable domain, remainder taken from reference TRBV7-9 and TRBJ2-1, is DTGVSQNPRHKITKRGQNVTFRCDPISEHNRLYWYRQTLGQGPEFLTYFQNEAQLEKSRLLSDRFSAERPKGSFSTLEIQRTEQGDSAMYLCASSQRTGAYNEQFFGPGTRLTVL.

The chain has TRBV11-2 and TRBJ2-5, with D maybe TRBD2 (6 bases). V was clipped by 4 bases and J by 2 bases, with 11 bases between them. The CDR3 is made up of 14 amino acids. Looked up from germline, CDR1 is SGHAT and CDR2 is FQNNGV. For the CDR3, the DNA is TGTGCCAGCAGCTATAGCGGAGCACAAGAGACCCAGTACTTC. It specifies CASSYSGAQETQYF.

The rearrangement uses TRBV28 and TRBJ2-1; TRBD1 agrees at 9 bases. The V segment lost 7 bases and the J segment 2 bases; nucleotides outside the gene matches: 6. The germline CDR1 and CDR2 sequences are MDHEN and SYDVKM. The CDR3 length is 15 residues. CDR3 DNA sequence: TGTGCCAGCATGTGGGACAGGGAGACCTACAATGAGCAGTTCTTC. It specifies CASMWDRETYNEQFF.

The count of this clone is one. The chain recombines TRBV6-5 with TRBJ1-2, with D possibly being TRBD1 (5 bases). Germline values: CDR1 MNHEY, CDR2 SVGAGI. This CDR3 spans 13 amino acids. Trimming pared 6 bases from V and 2 bases from J, leaving 10 bases between. The CDR3 DNA sequence: TGTGCCAGCAGCCCCCGGGACAACTATGGCTACACCTTC. It translates to CASSPRDNYGYTF.

The chain uses TRBV21-1 and TRBJ1-2. TRBV21-1 is described as a pseudogene. The length of the CDR3 is 14 residues. CDR3 DNA sequence: TGTGCCAGCAGCCCCAGCCCAGCAGACTATGGCTACACCTTC. It yields the protein CASSPSPADYGYTF.

The chain employs TRBV10-3 and TRBJ1-4; TRBD1 agrees at 8 bases. CDR1 and CDR2 from the germline V gene are ENHRY and SYGVKD. This CDR3 is built from 13 residues. Trimming cost V 8 bases and J 5 bases; bases outside gene matches: 4. The CDR3: CAIQDRENEKLFF. The CDR3 nucleotides are TGTGCCATCCAGGACAGGGAGAATGAAAAACTGTTTTTT.

The chain is built from TRBV27 and TRBJ2-7, with D possibly being TRBD1 (6 bases). The length of the CDR3 is 14 residues. V gave up 5 bases and J gave up 1 base, with 12 bases separating them. Germline CDR1 is MNHEY and CDR2 is SMNVEV (reference sequence). CDR3 protein: CASSLGAHSYEQYF. CDR3 bases: TGTGCCAGCAGTCTGGGGGCCCATTCCTACGAGCAGTACTTC.

The chain couples TRBV2 to TRBJ2-2; D unresolved. V was clipped by 6 bases and J by 1 base, with 9 bases between them. The CDR3 runs 14 residues. Germline loops: CDR1 SNHLY, CDR2 FYNNEI. The CDR3 DNA reads TGTGCCAGCAGGAGAACAGAGAACACCGGGGAGCTGTTTTTT. It specifies CASRRTENTGELFF.

The V call is TRBV27, the J call TRBJ2-3; D is ambiguous. V was clipped by 2 bases and J by 0 bases, with 9 bases between them. The CDR3 length is 15 residues. CDR1 MNHEY and CDR2 SMNVEV come from the germline V gene (reference sequence). The DNA for the CDR3 is TGTGCCAGCAGTTTAAGCAGGCCTAGCACAGATACGCAGTATTTT. It specifies CASSLSRPSTDTQYF.

This clone was counted a single time. The chain couples TRBV10-1 to TRBJ1-1; a possible D gene is TRBD1 (5 bases). The CDR3 loop spans 13 amino acids. Germline CDR1 reads WNHNN; CDR2 reads SYGVQD (reference sequence). Trimming shortened V by 9 bases and J by 3 bases, and 14 bases separated the two germline ends. CDR3 sequence (DNA): TGCGCCAGATCCCAGGGCGTCGACACTGAAGCTTTCTTT. As protein: CARSQGVDTEAFF.

The V gene is TRBV9, the J gene TRBJ1-2; 9 nucleotides match TRBD1. Trimming took 1 base from V and 8 from J; bases not matched to a gene: 12. The germline CDR1 and CDR2 sequences are SGDLS and YYNGEE. The CDR3 runs 16 residues. This CDR3 is CASSVSEYGTGIGYTF. CDR3 DNA: TGTGCCAGCAGCGTAAGTGAGTACGGGACAGGGATAGGCTACACCTTC.

This chain links TRBV15 with TRBJ2-7; D gene ambiguous. V was trimmed by 2 bases and J by 2 bases, leaving 19 bases between them. The germline CDR1 and CDR2 sequences are LNHNV and YYDKDF (reference sequence). The CDR3 length is 17 residues. The CDR3 is CATSRLPDLLGTYEQYF. The CDR3 nucleotides are TGTGCCACCAGCAGACTCCCCGACCTGTTGGGGACCTACGAGCAGTACTTC.

The J gene is TRBJ2-7, the V gene TRBV11-3; 7 nucleotides align to TRBD2. The V gene's germline CDR1 is SGHNT and CDR2 YENEEA. The CDR3 extends over 13 amino acids. Losses at the gene ends were 6 bases for V and 6 bases for J; bases not matched to a gene: 8. The CDR3, as DNA: TGTGCCAGCAGTCCTGGGGCTAGCGGCGAGCAGTACTTC. Protein sequence: CASSPGASGEQYF.

The chain links TRBV15 to TRBJ1-5, with a tentative D call TRBD1 (5 bases). Germline V gives CDR1 LNHNV, CDR2 YYDKDF (reference sequence). The CDR3 extends over 15 amino acids. Trimming shortened V by 3 bases and J by 6 bases, and 15 bases separated the two germline ends. In nucleotides, the CDR3 is TGTGCCACCAGCAGGCGAGGGGAGGGATTTCAGCCCCAGCATTTT. Protein product: CATSRRGEGFQPQHF.